This T cell receptor (beta chain) stems from a study of regulatory T cells in long-lasting Graves disease. CDR3-region Arm-PCR and iRepertoire HTBI primers produced the TCR beta libraries. TCRdb called the multiplex PCR reads again in MiXCR, with one record for every CDR3 protein. Of roughly 400,000 distinct CDR3 sequences listed, around a fifth are singletons. There are many counts of this clonotype. CDR3 length equals 13 residues. Germline values: CDR1 SNHLY, CDR2 FYNNEI. Trimming took 8 bases from V and 2 from J, leaving 12 bases between them. As to time point: persistent/refractory GD, antithyroid drugs over 5 years with positive TRAb. RNA isolated from PBMCs was used to make the TCR library.

This chain uses TRBV2 with TRBJ1-2; tentative D call: TRBD1 (6 bases). This specimen was peripheral blood mononuclear cells (PBMCs), taken when the disease was refractory, from a patient treated with antithyroid drugs. This receptor was taken from a female donor with Graves disease. The CDR3 reads CASVKGGNYGYTF. CDR3 bases: TGTGCCAGCGTAAAGGGGGGCAACTATGGCTACACCTTC.